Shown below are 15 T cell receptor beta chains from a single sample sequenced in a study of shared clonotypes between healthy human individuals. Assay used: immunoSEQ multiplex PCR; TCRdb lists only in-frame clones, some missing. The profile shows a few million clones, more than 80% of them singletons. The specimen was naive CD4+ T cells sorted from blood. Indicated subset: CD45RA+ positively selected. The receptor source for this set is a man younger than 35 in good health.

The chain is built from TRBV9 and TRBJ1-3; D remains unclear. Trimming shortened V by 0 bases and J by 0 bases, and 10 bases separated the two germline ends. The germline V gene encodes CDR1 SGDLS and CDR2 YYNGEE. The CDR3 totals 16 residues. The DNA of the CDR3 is TGTGCCAGCAGCGTAGCGATGGCCGGCTCTGGAAACACCATATATTTT. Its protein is CASSVAMAGSGNTIYF.

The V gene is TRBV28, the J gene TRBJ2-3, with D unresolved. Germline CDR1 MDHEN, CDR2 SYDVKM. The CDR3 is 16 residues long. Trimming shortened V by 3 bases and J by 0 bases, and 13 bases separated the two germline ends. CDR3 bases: TGTGCCAGCAGTTTCGGTGGGTCGACTAGCACAGATACGCAGTATTTT. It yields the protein CASSFGGSTSTDTQYF. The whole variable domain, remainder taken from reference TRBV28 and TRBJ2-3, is DVKVTQSSRYLVKRTGEKVFLECVQDMDHENMFWYRQDPGLGLRLIYFSYDVKMKEKGDIPEGYSVSREKKERFSLILESASTNQTSMYLCASSFGGSTSTDTQYFGPGTRLTVL.

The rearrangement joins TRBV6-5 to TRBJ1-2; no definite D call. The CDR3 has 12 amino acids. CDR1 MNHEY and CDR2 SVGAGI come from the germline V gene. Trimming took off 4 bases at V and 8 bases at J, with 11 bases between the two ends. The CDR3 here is CASSSAEGGYTF. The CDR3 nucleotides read TGTGCCAGCAGTTCCGCGGAGGGCGGCTACACCTTC.

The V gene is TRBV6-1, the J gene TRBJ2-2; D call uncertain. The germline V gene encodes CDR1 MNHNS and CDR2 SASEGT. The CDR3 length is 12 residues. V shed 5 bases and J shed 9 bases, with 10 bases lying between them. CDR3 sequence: CASSPKVWELFF. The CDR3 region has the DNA TGTGCCAGCAGTCCAAAGGTCTGGGAGCTGTTTTTT.

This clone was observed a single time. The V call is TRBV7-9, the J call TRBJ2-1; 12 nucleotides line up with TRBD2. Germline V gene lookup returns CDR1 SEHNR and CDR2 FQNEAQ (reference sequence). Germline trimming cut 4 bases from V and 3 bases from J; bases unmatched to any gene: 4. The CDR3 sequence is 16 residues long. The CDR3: CASSYRTSGIYNEQFF. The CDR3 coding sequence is TGTGCCAGCAGCTACAGGACTAGCGGGATCTACAATGAGCAGTTCTTC.

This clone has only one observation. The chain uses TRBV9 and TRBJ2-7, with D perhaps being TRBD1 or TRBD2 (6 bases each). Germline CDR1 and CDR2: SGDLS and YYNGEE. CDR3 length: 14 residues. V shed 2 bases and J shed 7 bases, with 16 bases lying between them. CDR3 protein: CASSVEVEGDEQYF. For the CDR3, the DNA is TGTGCCAGCAGCGTCGAGGTGGAGGGGGATGAGCAGTACTTC.

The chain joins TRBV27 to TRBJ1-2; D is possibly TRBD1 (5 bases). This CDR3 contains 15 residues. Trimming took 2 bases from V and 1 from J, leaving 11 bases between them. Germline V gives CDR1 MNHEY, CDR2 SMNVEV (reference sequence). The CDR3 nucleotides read TGTGCCAGCAGTTTAAAAGGGGAGGTTAACTATGGCTACACCTTC. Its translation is CASSLKGEVNYGYTF.

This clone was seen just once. The CDR3: CASYSTQGNAQYF. As DNA, the CDR3 is TGTGCCAGCTATAGCACCCAGGGAAACGCGCAGTACTTC. V and J are TRBV25-1 and TRBJ2-7, with D maybe TRBD1 (5 bases). CDR1 is MGHDK and CDR2 is SYGVNS in the germline V gene. Trimming stripped 8 bases from V and 9 bases from J, with 20 bases between. This CDR3 is 13 amino acids long.

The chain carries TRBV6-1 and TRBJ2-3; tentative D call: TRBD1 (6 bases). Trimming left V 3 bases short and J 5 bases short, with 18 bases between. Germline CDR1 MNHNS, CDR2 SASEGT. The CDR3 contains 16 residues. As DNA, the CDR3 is TGTGCCAGCAGTGAGAGACAGGTTTTTGGTAGAGATACGCAGTATTTT. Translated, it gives CASSERQVFGRDTQYF.

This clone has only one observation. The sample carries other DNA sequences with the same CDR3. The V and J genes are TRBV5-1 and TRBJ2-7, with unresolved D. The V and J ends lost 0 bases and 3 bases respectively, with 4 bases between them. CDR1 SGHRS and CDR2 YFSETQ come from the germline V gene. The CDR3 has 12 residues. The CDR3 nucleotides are TGCGCCAGCAGCTTGGATAACTACGAGCAGTACTTC. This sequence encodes CASSLDNYEQYF.

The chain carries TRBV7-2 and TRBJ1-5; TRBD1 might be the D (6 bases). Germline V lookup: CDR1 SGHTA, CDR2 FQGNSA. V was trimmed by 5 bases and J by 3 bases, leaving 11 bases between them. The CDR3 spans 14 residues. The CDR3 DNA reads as TGTGCCAGCAGCCTAGACAGGCTCAATCAGCCCCAGCATTTT. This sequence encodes CASSLDRLNQPQHF.

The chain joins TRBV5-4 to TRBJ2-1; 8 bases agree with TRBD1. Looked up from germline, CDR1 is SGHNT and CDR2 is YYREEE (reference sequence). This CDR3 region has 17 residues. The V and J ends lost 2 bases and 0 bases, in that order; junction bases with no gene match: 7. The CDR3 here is CASSLATGANSYNEQFF. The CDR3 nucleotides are TGTGCCAGCAGCTTAGCGACAGGGGCCAACTCCTACAATGAGCAGTTCTTC.

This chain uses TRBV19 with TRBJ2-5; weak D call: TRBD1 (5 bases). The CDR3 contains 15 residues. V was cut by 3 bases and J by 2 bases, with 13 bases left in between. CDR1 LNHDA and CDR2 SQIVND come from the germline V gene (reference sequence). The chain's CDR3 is CASSISRVPQETQYF. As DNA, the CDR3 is TGTGCCAGTAGTATTTCCAGGGTCCCACAAGAGACCCAGTACTTC.

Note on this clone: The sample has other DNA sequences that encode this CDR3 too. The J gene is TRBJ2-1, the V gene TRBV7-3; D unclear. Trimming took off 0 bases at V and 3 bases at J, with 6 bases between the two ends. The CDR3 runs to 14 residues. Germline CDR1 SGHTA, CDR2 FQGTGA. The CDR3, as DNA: TGTGCCAGCAGCTTAACTGGCGGCTACAATGAGCAGTTCTTC. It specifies CASSLTGGYNEQFF. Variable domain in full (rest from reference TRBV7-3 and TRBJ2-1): GAGVSQTPSNKVTEKGKYVELRCDPISGHTALYWYRQSLGQGPEFLIYFQGTGAADDSGLPNDRFFAVRPEGSVSTLKIQRTERGDSAVYLCASSLTGGYNEQFFGPGTRLTVL.

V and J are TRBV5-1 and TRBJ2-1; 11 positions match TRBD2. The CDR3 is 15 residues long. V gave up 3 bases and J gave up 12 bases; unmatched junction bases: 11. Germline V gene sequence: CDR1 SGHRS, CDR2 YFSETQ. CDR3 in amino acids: CASSSATSGAQGQFF. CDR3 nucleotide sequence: TGCGCCAGCAGCTCGGCGACTAGCGGGGCCCAGGGGCAGTTCTTC.